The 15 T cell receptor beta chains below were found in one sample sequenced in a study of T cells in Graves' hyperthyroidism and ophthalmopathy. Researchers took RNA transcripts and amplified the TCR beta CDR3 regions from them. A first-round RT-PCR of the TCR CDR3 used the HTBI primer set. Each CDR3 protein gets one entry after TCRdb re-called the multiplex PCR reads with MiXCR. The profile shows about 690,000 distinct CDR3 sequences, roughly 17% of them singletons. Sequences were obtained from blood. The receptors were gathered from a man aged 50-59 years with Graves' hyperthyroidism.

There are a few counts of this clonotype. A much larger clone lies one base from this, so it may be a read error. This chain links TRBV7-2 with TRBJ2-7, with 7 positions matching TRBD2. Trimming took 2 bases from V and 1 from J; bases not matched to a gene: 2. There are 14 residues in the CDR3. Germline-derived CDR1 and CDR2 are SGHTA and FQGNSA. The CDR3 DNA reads TGTGCCAGCAGCTTACAGCGGGGATCCTACGAGCAGTACTTC. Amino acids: CASSLQRGSYEQYF.

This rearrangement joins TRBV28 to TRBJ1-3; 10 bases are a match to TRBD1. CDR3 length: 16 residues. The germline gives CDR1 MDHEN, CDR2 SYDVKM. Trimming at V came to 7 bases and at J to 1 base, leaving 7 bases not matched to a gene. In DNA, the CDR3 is TGTGCCAGCACTCCCGGGACAGGGGAGTCTGGAAACACCATATATTTT. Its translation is CASTPGTGESGNTIYF.

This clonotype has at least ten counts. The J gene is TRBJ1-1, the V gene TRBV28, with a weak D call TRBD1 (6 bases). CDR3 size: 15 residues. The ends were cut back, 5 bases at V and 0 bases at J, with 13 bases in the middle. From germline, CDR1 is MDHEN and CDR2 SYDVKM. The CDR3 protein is CASSNPDSMNTEAFF. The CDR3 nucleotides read TGTGCCAGCAGTAACCCGGACAGTATGAACACTGAAGCTTTCTTT.

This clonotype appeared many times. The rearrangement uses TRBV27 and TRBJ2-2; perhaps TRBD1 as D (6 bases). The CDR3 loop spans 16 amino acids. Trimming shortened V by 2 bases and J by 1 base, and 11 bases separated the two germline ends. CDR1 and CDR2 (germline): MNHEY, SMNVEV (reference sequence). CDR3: CASSLGIGGNTGELFF. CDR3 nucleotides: TGTGCCAGCAGTTTAGGGATAGGGGGGAACACCGGGGAGCTGTTTTTT.

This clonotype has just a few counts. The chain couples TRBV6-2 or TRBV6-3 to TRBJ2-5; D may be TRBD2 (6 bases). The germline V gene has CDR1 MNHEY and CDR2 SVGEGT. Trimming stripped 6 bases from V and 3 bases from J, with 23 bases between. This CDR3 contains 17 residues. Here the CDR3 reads CASRHTFQGRGEETQYF. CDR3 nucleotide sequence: TGTGCCAGCAGACATACATTTCAGGGTCGCGGGGAAGAGACCCAGTACTTC.

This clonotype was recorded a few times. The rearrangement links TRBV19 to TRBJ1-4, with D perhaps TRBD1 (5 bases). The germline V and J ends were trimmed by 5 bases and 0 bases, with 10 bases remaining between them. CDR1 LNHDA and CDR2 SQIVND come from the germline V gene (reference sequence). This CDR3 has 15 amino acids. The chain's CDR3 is CASSSLGATNEKLFF. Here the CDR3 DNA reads TGTGCCAGTAGTTCGTTGGGGGCAACTAATGAAAAACTGTTTTTT.

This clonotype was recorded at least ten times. CDR3 protein: CASSDGTGQNQPQHF. The CDR3 region has the DNA TGTGCCAGCAGCGACGGGACAGGGCAAAATCAGCCCCAGCATTTT. V is TRBV11-1 and J is TRBJ1-5, with 9 bases fitting TRBD1. Germline CDR1 SGHAT, CDR2 FQDESV (reference sequence). This CDR3 is 15 amino acids long. V was clipped by 5 bases and J by 4 bases; unmatched bases: 6.

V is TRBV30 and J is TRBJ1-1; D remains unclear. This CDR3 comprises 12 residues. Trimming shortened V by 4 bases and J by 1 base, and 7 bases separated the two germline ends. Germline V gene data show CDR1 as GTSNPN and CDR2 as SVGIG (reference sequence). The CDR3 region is CAWTQRNTEAFF. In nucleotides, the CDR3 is TGTGCCTGGACCCAGAGGAACACTGAAGCTTTCTTT.

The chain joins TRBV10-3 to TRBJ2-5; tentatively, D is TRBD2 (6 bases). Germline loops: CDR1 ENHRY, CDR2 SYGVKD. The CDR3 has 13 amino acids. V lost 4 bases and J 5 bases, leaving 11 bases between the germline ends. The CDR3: CAISAEGLETQYF. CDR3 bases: TGTGCCATCAGTGCGGAGGGGTTGGAGACCCAGTACTTC.

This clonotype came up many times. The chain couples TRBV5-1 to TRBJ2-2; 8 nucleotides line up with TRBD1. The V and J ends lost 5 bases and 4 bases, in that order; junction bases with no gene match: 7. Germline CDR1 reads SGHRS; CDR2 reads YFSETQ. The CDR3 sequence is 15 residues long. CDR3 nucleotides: TGCGCCAGCAGGTTTGCAGGGGGCAGCACCGGGGAGCTGTTTTTT. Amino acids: CASRFAGGSTGELFF.

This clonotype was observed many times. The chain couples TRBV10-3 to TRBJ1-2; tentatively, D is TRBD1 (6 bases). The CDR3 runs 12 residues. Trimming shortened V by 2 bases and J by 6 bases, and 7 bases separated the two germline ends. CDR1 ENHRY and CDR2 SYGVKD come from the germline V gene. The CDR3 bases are TGTGCCATCAGTGAGACAGGGAATGGCTACACCTTC. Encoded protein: CAISETGNGYTF.

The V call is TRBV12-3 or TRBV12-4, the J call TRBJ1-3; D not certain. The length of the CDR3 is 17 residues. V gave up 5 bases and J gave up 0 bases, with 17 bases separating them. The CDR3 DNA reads TGTGCCAGCAGTCCAGGACGCCGGGCCCACTCTGGAAACACCATATATTTT. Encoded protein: CASSPGRRAHSGNTIYF.

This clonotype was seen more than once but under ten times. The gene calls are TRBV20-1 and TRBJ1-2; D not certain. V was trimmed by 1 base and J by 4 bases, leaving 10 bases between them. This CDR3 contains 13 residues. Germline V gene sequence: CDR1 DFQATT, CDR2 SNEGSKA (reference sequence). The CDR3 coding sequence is TGCAGTGCTAGAGGCCAGCTCCTCTATGGCTACACCTTC. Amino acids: CSARGQLLYGYTF.

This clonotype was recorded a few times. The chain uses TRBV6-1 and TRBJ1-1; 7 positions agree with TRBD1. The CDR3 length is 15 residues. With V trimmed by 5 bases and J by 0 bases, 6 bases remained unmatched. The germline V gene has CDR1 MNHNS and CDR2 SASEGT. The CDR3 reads CASSYAGQMNTEAFF. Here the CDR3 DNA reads TGTGCCAGCAGTTATGCGGGACAGATGAACACTGAAGCTTTCTTT.

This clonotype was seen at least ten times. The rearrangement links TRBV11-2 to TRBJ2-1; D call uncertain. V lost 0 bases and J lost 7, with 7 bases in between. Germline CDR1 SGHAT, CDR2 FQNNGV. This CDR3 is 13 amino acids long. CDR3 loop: CASSLDKANEQFF. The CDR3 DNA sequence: TGTGCCAGCAGCTTAGACAAGGCGAATGAGCAGTTCTTC.